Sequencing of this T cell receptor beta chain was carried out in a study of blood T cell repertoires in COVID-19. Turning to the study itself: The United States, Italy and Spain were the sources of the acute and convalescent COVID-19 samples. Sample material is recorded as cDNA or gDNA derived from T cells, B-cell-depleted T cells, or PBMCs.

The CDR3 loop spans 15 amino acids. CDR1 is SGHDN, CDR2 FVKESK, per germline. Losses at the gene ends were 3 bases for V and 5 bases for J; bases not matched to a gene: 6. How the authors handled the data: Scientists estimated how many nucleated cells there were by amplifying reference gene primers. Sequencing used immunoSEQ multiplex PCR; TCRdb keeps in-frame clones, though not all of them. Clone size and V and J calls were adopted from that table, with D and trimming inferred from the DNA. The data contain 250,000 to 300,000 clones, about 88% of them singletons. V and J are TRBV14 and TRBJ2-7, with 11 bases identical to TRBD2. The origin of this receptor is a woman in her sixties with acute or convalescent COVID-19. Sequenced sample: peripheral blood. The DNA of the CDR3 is TGTGCCAGCAGCCAGCCTAGCGGGAGGCTCCACGAGCAGTACTTC. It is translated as CASSQPSGRLHEQYF. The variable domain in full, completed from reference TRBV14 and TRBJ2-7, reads EAGVTQFPSHSVIEKGQTVTLRCDPISGHDNLYWYRRVMGKEIKFLLHFVKESKQDESGMPNNRFLAERTGGTYSTLKVQPAELEDSGVYFCASSQPSGRLHEQYFGPGTRLTVT.